The 6 T cell receptor beta chains in this list originate from one sample, sequenced in a study of vaccination and CD4 T cells after COVID-19. The antigens of these receptors remain unknown. Researchers used the Oncomine TCR Beta short-read assay to sequence DNA from cultured CD4+ T cells. MiXCR, run by TCRdb on the PCR reads, gives a single entry per CDR3 protein. The data show about 21,000 distinct CDR3 sequences, less than 35% seen once. Stated time point: late sampling 161 to 241 days after vaccination in a few convalescent patients. Treatment described: roughly 10-day PBMC culture with coronavirus spike peptide pools or control peptides (ViraFEST assay). The source material was CD4+ T cells from blood, cultured in vitro, sampled about 7 months after SARS-CoV-2 vaccination. Receptors originate from a human donor who had recovered from COVID-19.

The rearrangement uses TRBV30 and TRBJ1-5; no definite D call. V lost 3 bases to trimming and J lost 0 bases, with 6 bases between them. CDR3 length equals 13 residues. Germline CDR1 is GTSNPN and CDR2 is SVGIG (reference sequence). CDR3 amino acids: CAWSDDSNQPQHF. The CDR3, as DNA: TGTGCCTGGAGCGACGATAGCAATCAGCCCCAGCATTTT.

This chain joins TRBV20-1 and TRBJ2-1; 8 bases fit TRBD2. This CDR3 is 13 amino acids long. J lost 9 bases, V lost 2 bases, and 6 bases had no gene match. The germline V gene encodes CDR1 DFQATT and CDR2 SNEGSKA (reference sequence). CDR3 sequence: CSARLAGRGEQFF. CDR3 in DNA: TGCAGTGCTAGACTAGCGGGCCGGGGTGAGCAGTTCTTC.

This chain connects TRBV7-8 to TRBJ1-1; a weak D match, TRBD1 (6 bases). The CDR3 is 14 residues long. Germline V CDR1 and CDR2: SGHVS, FQNEAQ. Trimming stripped 1 base from V and 5 bases from J, with 11 bases between. CDR3 DNA sequence: TGTGCCAGCAGCTTAGGCACAGGGCCGACTGAAGCTTTCTTT. Translating it yields CASSLGTGPTEAFF.

The chain is built from TRBV20-1 and TRBJ1-3, with D unclear. The germline V gene has CDR1 DFQATT and CDR2 SNEGSKA (reference sequence). CDR3 size: 14 residues. V gave up 0 bases and J gave up 0 bases, with 6 bases separating them. CDR3 nucleotides: TGCAGTGCTAGAGATTATTCCTCTGGAAACACCATATATTTT. Translating gives CSARDYSSGNTIYF.

The V call is TRBV20-1, the J call TRBJ2-7; 9 positions match TRBD1. The CDR3 extends over 15 amino acids. The V gene end was trimmed by 6 bases and the J gene end by 2 bases; junction bases not matched to a gene: 11. CDR1 is DFQATT, CDR2 SNEGSKA, per germline (reference sequence). The CDR3 loop is CSATTLGQGTYEQYF. Written as DNA, the CDR3 is TGCAGTGCGACAACCCTGGGACAGGGTACCTACGAGCAGTACTTC.

V and J are TRBV19 and TRBJ2-1, with 9 bases identical to TRBD2. CDR1 is LNHDA and CDR2 is SQIVND in the germline V gene (reference sequence). The trim removed 4 bases at V and 6 bases at J, leaving 10 bases unmatched. There are 16 residues in the CDR3. CDR3 DNA sequence: TGTGCCAGTAGTACCCCGACTAGCGGTTCTTTCAATGAGCAGTTCTTC. This gives the protein CASSTPTSGSFNEQFF.